Listed here are 24 T cell receptor beta chains from one sample, sequenced in a study of early T cells in non-severe SARS-CoV-2 infection. TCRdb re-called the 5' RACE reads through MiXCR, storing one row per CDR3 protein. The top ten hold 4.7% of the sample, which has some 91,000 distinct CDR3 sequences, about 11% seen once. The source was whole blood, collected at baseline. The receptors originated from an adult who was a healthcare worker with PCR-confirmed SARS-CoV-2 infection or an uninfected control (not recorded which).

This clonotype has more than one count but fewer than ten. J is TRBJ1-2 and V is TRBV29-1; maybe TRBD1 (5 bases). CDR1 and CDR2 (germline): SQVTM, ANQGSEA. The CDR3 sequence is 15 residues long. V shed 2 bases and J shed 0 bases, with 13 bases lying between them. The CDR3 loop is CSVESTGDSNYGYTF. CDR3 bases: TGCAGCGTTGAAAGCACAGGTGATTCTAACTATGGCTACACCTTC.

This clonotype was found a few times. This chain uses TRBV27 with TRBJ2-7; TRBD2 matches at 7 bases. The V gene's germline CDR1 is MNHEY and CDR2 SMNVEV (reference sequence). With V trimmed by 3 bases and J by 3 bases, 2 bases remained unmatched. The CDR3 spans 13 residues. Here the CDR3 reads CASSLTSNYEQYF. CDR3 DNA sequence: TGTGCCAGCAGTTTGACTAGCAACTACGAGCAGTACTTC.

The chain couples TRBV6-5 to TRBJ1-2, with D unclear. CDR1 MNHEY and CDR2 SVGAGI come from the germline V gene. V was clipped by 0 bases and J by 4 bases, with 9 bases between them. The CDR3 is 14 amino acids. The CDR3 protein is CASSYSSYSYGYTF. CDR3 in DNA: TGTGCCAGCAGTTACTCGAGCTACAGCTATGGCTACACCTTC.

The chain combines TRBV24-1 with TRBJ2-3, with a possible D match to TRBD2 (6 bases). Trimming stripped 4 bases from V and 1 base from J, with 8 bases between. This CDR3 spans 14 amino acids. The germline gives CDR1 KGHDR, CDR2 SFDVKD. The CDR3 DNA reads as TGTGCCACCAGTGAGGAGGGACGCACAGATACGCAGTATTTT. Translation gives CATSEEGRTDTQYF.

The genes are TRBV5-4 and TRBJ2-6; 8 bases align to TRBD1. Germline CDR1 reads SGHNT; CDR2 reads YYREEE (reference sequence). The CDR3 loop spans 17 amino acids. Unmatched junction bases numbered 8, after V lost 4 bases and J lost 2 bases. The CDR3 DNA follows: TGTGCCAGCAGCCCCGCGGGCAGGGGGCCTGGGGCCAACGTCCTGACTTTC. The encoded protein is CASSPAGRGPGANVLTF. Full variable domain (rest looked up from reference TRBV5-4 and TRBJ2-6): ETGVTQSPTHLIKTRGQQVTLRCSSQSGHNTVSWYQQALGQGPQFIFQYYREEENGRGNFPPRFSGLQFPNYSSELNVNALELDDSALYLCASSPAGRGPGANVLTFGAGSRLTVL.

The chain is built from TRBV9 and TRBJ2-5, with D possibly TRBD1 on 6 matching bases. The CDR3 covers 15 residues. V lost 4 bases and J 2 bases, leaving 15 bases between the germline ends. Germline V gene data show CDR1 as SGDLS and CDR2 as YYNGEE. CDR3 DNA sequence: TGTGCCAGCAGCTCCACTCCGGACAGTCAAGAGACCCAGTACTTC. Protein product: CASSSTPDSQETQYF.

The V gene is TRBV4-3, the J gene TRBJ1-2; a weak D match, TRBD1 (5 bases). The V end was cut by 1 base, the J end by 4 bases, with 13 bases between. The CDR3 runs to 15 residues. From germline, CDR1 is LGHNA and CDR2 YSLEER. The CDR3 DNA reads as TGCGCCAGCAGCCAAGTCGCGGGGGAGGGCTATGGCTACACCTTC. Translating gives CASSQVAGEGYGYTF.

This clonotype has more than one count but fewer than ten. This chain connects TRBV23-1 to TRBJ2-7, with 8 bases that match TRBD1. TRBV23-1 is annotated as an ORF whose role is uncertain. The CDR3 is 13 residues long. The V segment lost 6 bases and the J segment 3 bases; nucleotides outside the gene matches: 4. In DNA form, the CDR3 reads TGCGCCAGCAGAAGGACAGGGCACTACGAGCAGTACTTC. Amino acids: CASRRTGHYEQYF.

The chain couples TRBV29-1 to TRBJ2-3, with D maybe TRBD1 (5 bases). Germline V gene lookup returns CDR1 SQVTM and CDR2 ANQGSEA. V dropped 5 bases and J dropped 2 bases, with 14 bases sitting between them. This CDR3 has 14 amino acids. In nucleotides, the CDR3 is TGCAGCGTTTCCAGGGCCCAACTCACAGATACGCAGTATTTT. Protein product: CSVSRAQLTDTQYF.

This clonotype was seen ten or more times. The genes are TRBV20-1 and TRBJ2-7; unclear D gene. This CDR3 is built from 14 residues. Germline V gene sequence: CDR1 DFQATT, CDR2 SNEGSKA (reference sequence). V was shortened by 1 base and J by 1 base, with 11 bases between the two germline ends. The CDR3 DNA reads as TGCAGTGCTAGAGGACCTCTTAGGTCCTACGAGCAGTACTTC. It encodes CSARGPLRSYEQYF.

This sequence joins TRBV19 and TRBJ1-2; a weak D match, TRBD1 (5 bases). V dropped 0 bases and J dropped 4 bases, with 24 bases sitting between them. The CDR3 runs to 19 residues. The germline gives CDR1 LNHDA, CDR2 SQIVND (reference sequence). CDR3 sequence (DNA): TGTGCCAGTAGTATAGATCGGTACGGGACTACTCACCAAGCCTATGGCTACACCTTC. Residues: CASSIDRYGTTHQAYGYTF.

This clonotype was counted only a few times. The rearrangement joins TRBV2 to TRBJ1-1, with D possibly being TRBD1 (5 bases). V lost 5 bases and J 0 bases, leaving 10 bases between the germline ends. Germline CDR1 is SNHLY and CDR2 is FYNNEI. This CDR3 has 14 amino acids. CDR3 sequence reads: CASSTDNMNTEAFF. CDR3 in DNA: TGTGCCAGCAGTACGGACAACATGAACACTGAAGCTTTCTTT.

As concerns this clonotype: The junction shows a germline mismatch at one end, possibly a read error. The chain carries TRBV29-1 and TRBJ2-3, with no clear D. Germline CDR1 reads SQVTM; CDR2 reads ANQGSEA. This CDR3 has 13 residues. The CDR3 DNA follows: TGCGGCGTTGAACTGCAGGGCACAGATACGCAGTATTTT. This encodes CGVELQGTDTQYF.

There are a few counts of this clonotype. The chain joins TRBV18 to TRBJ2-4; D not resolved. The V gene's germline CDR1 is KGHSH and CDR2 LQKENI. Trimming pared 0 bases from V and 5 bases from J, leaving 5 bases between. CDR3 length: 13 residues. The CDR3 bases are TGTGCCAGCTCACCACCCAGTGAAAACATTCAGTACTTC. Protein: CASSPPSENIQYF.

The genes are TRBV2 and TRBJ2-1; 7 nucleotides align to TRBD2. Germline values: CDR1 SNHLY, CDR2 FYNNEI. V gave up 7 bases and J gave up 8 bases; unmatched junction bases: 14. The CDR3 loop spans 15 amino acids. The CDR3 loop is CASKPRLAATHEQFF. CDR3 nucleotides: TGTGCCAGCAAGCCGCGGCTAGCGGCAACCCATGAGCAGTTCTTC.

This clonotype has ten or more counts. CDR3 amino acids: CASSSKTGGRQETQYF. The CDR3 DNA reads TGTGCCAGCAGCAGCAAGACAGGGGGACGCCAAGAGACCCAGTACTTC. The V and J genes are TRBV5-4 and TRBJ2-5; 9 bases align to TRBD1. The trim removed 4 bases at V and 1 base at J, leaving 8 bases unmatched. Per the germline V gene, CDR1 is SGHNT and CDR2 is YYREEE (reference sequence). The CDR3 is 16 residues long. The full variable domain, in which reference TRBV5-4 and TRBJ2-5 provide the parts outside the CDR3, is ETGVTQSPTHLIKTRGQQVTLRCSSQSGHNTVSWYQQALGQGPQFIFQYYREEENGRGNFPPRFSGLQFPNYSSELNVNALELDDSALYLCASSSKTGGRQETQYFGPGTRLLVL.

The chain joins TRBV11-3 to TRBJ2-3; D gene unclear. The CDR3 is 14 amino acids. V lost 5 bases and J lost 2, with 11 bases in between. Germline V gene data show CDR1 as SGHNT and CDR2 as YENEEA. This CDR3 reads CASSPLGYTDTQYF. The CDR3 nucleotides read TGTGCCAGCAGCCCTTTAGGGTACACAGATACGCAGTATTTT.

The chain links TRBV4-2 to TRBJ2-3; 7 bases map to TRBD1. With V trimmed by 4 bases and J by 2 bases, 3 bases remained unmatched. Germline V CDR1 and CDR2: LGHNA, YNFKEQ. There are 14 residues in the CDR3. The CDR3, as DNA: TGTGCCAGCAGCCGGGGGACAGACACAGATACGCAGTATTTT. Its translation is CASSRGTDTDTQYF.

The chain uses TRBV4-1 and TRBJ1-2; 7 bases are a match to TRBD1. Germline trimming cut 1 base from V and 1 base from J; bases unmatched to any gene: 6. CDR1 and CDR2 from the germline V gene are MGHRA and YSYEKL. The CDR3 consists of 16 residues. Here the CDR3 reads CASSQGMTGINYGYTF. The CDR3 bases are TGCGCCAGCAGCCAAGGAATGACAGGGATTAACTATGGCTACACCTTC.

Remarks on this clonotype: A read error may explain this, as a much larger clone is one base away. The chain recombines TRBV19 with TRBJ2-3, with TRBD2 as a possible D gene (6 bases). This CDR3 has 15 amino acids. Per germline, CDR1 LNHDA and CDR2 SQIVND (reference sequence). The CDR3 DNA sequence: TGTGCCAGTAGTATAGACCGGGGGAGCACAGTTACGCAGTATTTT. Protein sequence: CASSIDRGSTVTQYF.

This clonotype was recorded at least ten times. The chain employs TRBV20-1 and TRBJ1-1; 7 bases are a match to TRBD1. CDR1 DFQATT and CDR2 SNEGSKA come from the germline V gene (reference sequence). The CDR3 length is 17 residues. V dropped 0 bases and J dropped 0; count of bases not matched to a gene: 10. CDR3 sequence (DNA): TGCAGTGCTAGAGATTTGGTAGTAGGGGGCATGAACACTGAAGCTTTCTTT. Protein sequence: CSARDLVVGGMNTEAFF.

As regards this clonotype: This may be a read error, as it is one base from a much larger clone. The rearrangement links TRBV6-5 to TRBJ1-1; D unclear. CDR3 length: 13 residues. V lost 7 bases, J lost 0 bases, and 9 bases lay in between. The germline gives CDR1 MNHEY, CDR2 SVGAGI. As DNA, the CDR3 is TGTGCCAGCAAGATGAACATGAACACTGAAGCTTTCTTT. Amino acids: CASKMNMNTEAFF.

V and J are TRBV7-8 and TRBJ2-7, with TRBD2 identical over 7 bases. The germline V gene encodes CDR1 SGHVS and CDR2 FQNEAQ. The CDR3 runs 16 residues. The trim removed 7 bases at V and 0 bases at J, leaving 12 bases unmatched. Here the CDR3 DNA reads TGTGCCAGCACCCCACCGGGACTAAGTGACTCCTACGAGCAGTACTTC. Translated, it gives CASTPPGLSDSYEQYF.

The V and J genes are TRBV7-3 and TRBJ2-1; D is uncertain. CDR1 and CDR2 from the germline V gene are SGHTA and FQGTGA. This CDR3 is built from 16 residues. V lost 0 bases, J lost 9 bases, and 18 bases lay in between. CDR3 nucleotide sequence: TGTGCCAGCAGCTTAACCGGTCCCAACGCCCAAGGTGAGCAGTTCTTC. Translation: CASSLTGPNAQGEQFF.